Listed here are 18 T cell receptor beta chains from one sample, sequenced in a study of shared clonotypes between healthy human individuals. Only in-frame clones appear in the TCRdb table, and some are missing; sequencing was by immunoSEQ multiplex PCR. Among 470,000 or so clones listed, more than 75% were seen once. Sequenced: PBMCs. The receptors come from a woman between 40 and 55 years old in good health. Some clones in this sample may be carry-over from other donors' samples.

The chain has TRBV14 and TRBJ1-4, with D unclear. The ends were cut back, 2 bases at V and 7 bases at J, with 17 bases in the middle. The germline V gene has CDR1 SGHDN and CDR2 FVKESK. The CDR3 totals 16 residues. The CDR3 DNA is TGTGCCAGCAGCCAACCCAGAGTTTGGGAGCCTGAAAAACTGTTTTTT. Amino acids: CASSQPRVWEPEKLFF.

Comment on this clone: The same CDR3 can be traced to other DNA sequences in this sample. V usage is TRBV7-2 and J usage is TRBJ1-5, with 10 positions matching TRBD1. Germline-derived CDR1 and CDR2 are SGHTA and FQGNSA. The CDR3 is 15 residues long. The V and J ends lost 5 bases and 5 bases, in that order; junction bases with no gene match: 6. This CDR3 reads CASSLRTGGDQPQHF. CDR3 bases: TGTGCCAGCAGCCTCAGGACAGGGGGGGATCAGCCCCAGCATTTT.

This chain joins TRBV9 and TRBJ1-2; 7 nucleotides line up with TRBD1. Germline CDR1 SGDLS, CDR2 YYNGEE. The CDR3 covers 15 residues. Trimming removed 0 bases from V and 4 bases from J; junction bases left unmatched: 6. The CDR3 DNA sequence: TGTGCCAGCAGCGTAGACCCAGGGGACAGCTATGGCTACACCTTC. This sequence encodes CASSVDPGDSYGYTF.

The chain links TRBV19 to TRBJ2-5, with 8 bases lining up with TRBD1. This CDR3 comprises 15 residues. V gave up 3 bases and J gave up 5 bases; unmatched junction bases: 8. Germline V CDR1 and CDR2: LNHDA, SQIVND (reference sequence). The CDR3 here is CASSITTGGTETQYF. The CDR3 DNA reads TGTGCCAGTAGTATTACCACAGGGGGGACGGAGACCCAGTACTTC.

This clone occurred once. The chain recombines TRBV10-3 with TRBJ2-1; D possibly corresponds to TRBD2 (5 bases). CDR1 ENHRY and CDR2 SYGVKD come from the germline V gene. This CDR3 is 16 amino acids long. Trimming removed 3 bases from V and 0 bases from J, with 12 bases in between. The CDR3 reads CAISDPAVSSYNEQFF. DNA of the CDR3: TGTGCCATCAGTGACCCAGCGGTTAGCTCCTACAATGAGCAGTTCTTC.

This chain uses TRBV2 with TRBJ2-1; 10 positions match TRBD2. CDR1 is SNHLY, CDR2 FYNNEI, per germline. CDR3 length: 17 residues. The V gene end was trimmed by 3 bases and the J gene end by 8 bases; junction bases not matched to a gene: 13. The CDR3 nucleotides read TGTGCCAGCAGTGAGAGGGGTAGCGGGAGGACGGGCGATGAGCAGTTCTTC. This sequence encodes CASSERGSGRTGDEQFF.

For the CDR3, the DNA is TGTGCCAGCAGCTTAGATGGAGGGGTTTCGACAGATACGCAGTATTTT. Translating it yields CASSLDGGVSTDTQYF. The chain couples TRBV11-3 to TRBJ2-3, with a weak D call TRBD2 (6 bases). Trimming left V 0 bases short and J 3 bases short, with 13 bases between. The CDR3 loop spans 16 amino acids. Per the germline V gene, CDR1 is SGHNT and CDR2 is YENEEA. Full variable domain (rest looked up from reference TRBV11-3 and TRBJ2-3): EAGVVQSPRYKIIEKKQPVAFWCNPISGHNTLYWYLQNLGQGPELLIRYENEEAVDDSQLPKDRFSAERLKGVDSTLKIQPAELGDSAVYLCASSLDGGVSTDTQYFGPGTRLTVL.

This clone was recorded a few times. The gene calls are TRBV19 and TRBJ1-2; 7 positions match TRBD1. The V gene end was trimmed by 1 base and the J gene end by 7 bases; junction bases not matched to a gene: 3. The CDR3 is made up of 13 amino acids. Germline lookup yields CDR1 LNHDA and CDR2 SQIVND (reference sequence). The DNA for the CDR3 is TGTGCCAGTAGTATAGGGACAGGATCTGGCTACACCTTC. This gives the protein CASSIGTGSGYTF. Full variable domain (missing parts from reference TRBV19 and TRBJ1-2): DGGITQSPKYLFRKEGQNVTLSCEQNLNHDAMYWYRQDPGQGLRLIYYSQIVNDFQKGDIAEGYSVSREKKESFPLTVTSAQKNPTAFYLCASSIGTGSGYTFGSGTRLTVV.

Turning to this clone: A clone one base away is much larger, so this may be a read error. The CDR3 loop reads CVSSSTGDTEAFF. In DNA, the CDR3 is TGTGTCAGCAGCTCGACAGGGGACACTGAAGCTTTCTTT. The chain uses TRBV5-6 and TRBJ1-1, with 8 positions matching TRBD1. CDR1 and CDR2 (germline): SGHDT, YYEEEE. The CDR3 contains 13 residues.

This clone was seen a few times. The CDR3, as DNA: TGCAGCGTTGAAGGGGCGGGACCAGATACGCAGTATTTT. Amino acid sequence: CSVEGAGPDTQYF. This chain joins TRBV29-1 and TRBJ2-3; D possibly corresponds to TRBD2 (6 bases). Trimming removed 1 base at V and 4 bases at J, with 9 bases between. The CDR3 runs 13 residues. CDR1 and CDR2 from the germline V gene are SQVTM and ANQGSEA.

Regarding this clone: In the same sample, other DNA sequences code for this CDR3. The rearrangement uses TRBV18 and TRBJ2-7; tentatively, D is TRBD1 or TRBD2 (5 bases each). Trimming cost V 6 bases and J 2 bases, with 14 bases left between them. The germline V gene encodes CDR1 KGHSH and CDR2 LQKENI. The CDR3 loop spans 14 amino acids. The chain's CDR3 is CASSPGTGPYEQYF. CDR3 DNA: TGTGCCAGCTCCCCCGGGACGGGTCCCTACGAGCAGTACTTC.

The genes are TRBV7-2 and TRBJ2-5; D is uncertain. CDR3 size: 13 residues. The ends were cut back, 1 base at V and 2 bases at J, with 5 bases in the middle. Germline V gene data show CDR1 as SGHTA and CDR2 as FQGNSA. The CDR3 is CASSLVYQETQYF. As DNA, the CDR3 is TGTGCCAGCAGCTTAGTCTATCAAGAGACCCAGTACTTC.

V and J are TRBV19 and TRBJ2-6; D not resolved. The CDR3 is 15 amino acids. Germline V lookup: CDR1 LNHDA, CDR2 SQIVND (reference sequence). Trimming took 4 bases from V and 0 from J, leaving 7 bases between them. This chain's CDR3 is CASSRQVSGANVLTF. CDR3 sequence (DNA): TGTGCCAGTAGTAGACAAGTCTCTGGGGCCAACGTCCTGACTTTC.

This clone came up a few times. V and J are TRBV7-2 and TRBJ1-1; unclear D gene. CDR3 length equals 13 residues. CDR1 and CDR2 (germline): SGHTA, FQGNSA. Deletions cut 5 bases from V and 5 bases from J, with 12 bases between. CDR3 bases: TGTGCCAGCAGCCCTCGGGTGAGGACTGAAGCTTTCTTT. It yields the protein CASSPRVRTEAFF.

The chain carries TRBV18 and TRBJ1-2; maybe TRBD1 (6 bases). The CDR3 runs 16 residues. V shed 2 bases and J shed 4 bases, with 17 bases lying between them. Germline V CDR1 and CDR2: KGHSH, LQKENI. For the CDR3, the DNA is TGTGCCAGCTCACCAGCCGGGCGTGCAGGGGCCTATGGCTACACCTTC. Amino acid sequence: CASSPAGRAGAYGYTF. Filled out from reference TRBV18 and TRBJ1-2, the complete variable domain reads NAGVMQNPRHLVRRRGQEARLRCSPMKGHSHVYWYRQLPEEGLKFMVYLQKENIIDESGMPKERFSAEFPKEGPSILRIQQVVRGDSAAYFCASSPAGRAGAYGYTFGSGTRLTVV.

The V call is TRBV28, the J call TRBJ2-5; 14 nucleotides line up with TRBD2. The CDR3 covers 16 residues. The V gene's germline CDR1 is MDHEN and CDR2 SYDVKM. J was trimmed by 6 bases and V by 6 bases; bases with no gene match: 9. The CDR3 loop is CASRSGTSGSRKTQYF. The CDR3 nucleotides read TGTGCCAGCAGGTCCGGGACTAGCGGGAGTAGGAAGACCCAGTACTTC.

The gene calls are TRBV18 and TRBJ1-2; D possibly corresponds to TRBD1 (6 bases). V lost 3 bases and J lost 4, with 9 bases in between. CDR1 and CDR2 from the germline V gene are KGHSH and LQKENI. The CDR3 runs to 13 residues. CDR3 coding DNA: TGTGCCAGCTCACCCGACAGGACCTATGGCTACACCTTC. It codes for CASSPDRTYGYTF.

The CDR3 nucleotides are TGTGCCAGCAGCCCCGGCCGGACAGGGGCGAGTAACTATGGCTACACCTTC. The encoded protein is CASSPGRTGASNYGYTF. The chain couples TRBV27 to TRBJ1-2, with TRBD1 matching over 9 bases. The CDR3 has 17 residues. Germline CDR1 reads MNHEY; CDR2 reads SMNVEV (reference sequence). Trimming took 6 bases from V and 1 from J; bases not matched to a gene: 12.